This T cell receptor (beta chain) derives from a study of blood T cell repertoires in COVID-19. About the study: Some COVID-19 samples were acute and others convalescent; all came from the United States, Italy and Spain. Sample material is recorded as cDNA or gDNA derived from T cells, B-cell-depleted T cells, or PBMCs.

How the authors handled the data: Reference gene primer amplification yielded estimated nucleated cell counts. Clones were read by immunoSEQ multiplex PCR, and TCRdb kept only the in-frame ones, dropping some. V and J calls and clone size follow that table, whereas D and trimming were derived from the DNA. Among about 130,000 clones listed, roughly four fifths were seen once. Germline CDR1 MNHEY, CDR2 SVGAGI. This CDR3 contains 13 residues. Trimming left V 6 bases short and J 0 bases short, with 8 bases between. This clone appeared a few times. This receptor was taken from a middle-aged man with active or convalescent COVID-19. Sequenced input: peripheral blood. V gene TRBV6-5 combines with J gene TRBJ2-5; D might be TRBD1 (5 bases). CDR3 residues: CASRKTDQETQYF. As DNA, the CDR3 is TGTGCCAGCAGGAAGACAGACCAAGAGACCCAGTACTTC.